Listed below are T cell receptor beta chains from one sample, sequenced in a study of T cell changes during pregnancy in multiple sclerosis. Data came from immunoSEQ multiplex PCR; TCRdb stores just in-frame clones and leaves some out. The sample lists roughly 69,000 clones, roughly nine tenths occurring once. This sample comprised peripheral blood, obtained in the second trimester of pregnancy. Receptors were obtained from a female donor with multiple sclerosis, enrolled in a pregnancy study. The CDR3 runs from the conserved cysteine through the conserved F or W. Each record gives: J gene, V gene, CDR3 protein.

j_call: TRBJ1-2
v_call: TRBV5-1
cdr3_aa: CASSPQGRSYGYTF

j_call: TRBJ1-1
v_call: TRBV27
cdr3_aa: CASSWQSNTEAFF

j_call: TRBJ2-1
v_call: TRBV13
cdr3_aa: CASSLPPGQGYFEQFF

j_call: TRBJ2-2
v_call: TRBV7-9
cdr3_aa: CASSPTENTGELFF

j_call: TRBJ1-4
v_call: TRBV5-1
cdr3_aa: CASSRGRDSTNEKLFF

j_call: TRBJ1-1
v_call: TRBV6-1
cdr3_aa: CASSERAGDTEAFF

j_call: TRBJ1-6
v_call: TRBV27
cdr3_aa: CASSWRPGGSDSPLHF

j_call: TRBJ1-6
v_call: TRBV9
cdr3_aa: CASGPGQGYSPLHF

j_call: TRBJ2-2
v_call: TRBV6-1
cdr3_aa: CASSDNLAGWGGELFF

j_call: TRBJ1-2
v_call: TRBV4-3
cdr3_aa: CASSHPQGSGGYTF

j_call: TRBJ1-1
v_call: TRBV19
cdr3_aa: CASRGQGGGDTEAFF

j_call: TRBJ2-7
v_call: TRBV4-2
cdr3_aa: CASSQEGLAGVAYEQYF

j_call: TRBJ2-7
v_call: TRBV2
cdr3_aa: CASSISGTGYYEQYF

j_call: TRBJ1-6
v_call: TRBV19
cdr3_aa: CATRQKSSYNSPLHF

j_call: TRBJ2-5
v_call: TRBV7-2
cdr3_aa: CASSFDSEETQYF

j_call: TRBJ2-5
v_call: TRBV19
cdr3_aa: CASSMTGIPQETQYF

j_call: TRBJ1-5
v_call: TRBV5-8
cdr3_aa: CASSWEPGQGARRNQPQHF

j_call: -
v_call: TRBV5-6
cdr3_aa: CASSNLADPSYEQYF

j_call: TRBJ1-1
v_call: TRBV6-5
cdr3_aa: CASSYYDRLGTEAFF

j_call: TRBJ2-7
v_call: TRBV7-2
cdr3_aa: CASSATSERYEQYF

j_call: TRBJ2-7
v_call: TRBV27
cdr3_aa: CASIAYEQYF